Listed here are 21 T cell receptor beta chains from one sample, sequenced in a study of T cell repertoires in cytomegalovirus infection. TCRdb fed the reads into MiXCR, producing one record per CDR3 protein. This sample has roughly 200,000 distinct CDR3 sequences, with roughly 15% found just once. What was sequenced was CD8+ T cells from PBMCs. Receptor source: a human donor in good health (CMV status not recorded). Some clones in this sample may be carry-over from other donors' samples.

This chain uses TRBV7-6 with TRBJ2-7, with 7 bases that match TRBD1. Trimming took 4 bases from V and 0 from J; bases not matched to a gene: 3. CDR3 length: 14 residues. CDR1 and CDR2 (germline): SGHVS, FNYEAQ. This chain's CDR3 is CASSSGQVSYEQYF. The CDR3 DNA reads TGTGCCAGCAGCTCCGGACAGGTCTCCTACGAGCAGTACTTC. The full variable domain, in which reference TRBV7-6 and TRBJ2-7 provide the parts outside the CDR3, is GAGVSQSPRYKVTKRGQDVALRCDPISGHVSLYWYRQALGQGPEFLTYFNYEAQQDKSGLPNDRFSAERPEGSISTLTIQRTEQRDSAMYRCASSSGQVSYEQYFGPGTRLTVT.

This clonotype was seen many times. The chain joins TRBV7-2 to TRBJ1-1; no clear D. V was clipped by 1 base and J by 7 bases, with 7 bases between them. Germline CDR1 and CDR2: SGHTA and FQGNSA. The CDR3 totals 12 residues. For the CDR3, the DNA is TGTGCCAGCAGCTTAGTAAACGGTGAAGCTTTCTTT. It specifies CASSLVNGEAFF.

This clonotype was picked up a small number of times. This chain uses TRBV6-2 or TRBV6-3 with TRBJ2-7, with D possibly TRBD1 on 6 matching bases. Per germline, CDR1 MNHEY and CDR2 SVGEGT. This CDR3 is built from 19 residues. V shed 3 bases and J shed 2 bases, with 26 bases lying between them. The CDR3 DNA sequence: TGTGCCAGCAGTTATCACCTGACGATTACAGGGTCAGCGGCCTACGAGCAGTACTTC. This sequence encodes CASSYHLTITGSAAYEQYF.

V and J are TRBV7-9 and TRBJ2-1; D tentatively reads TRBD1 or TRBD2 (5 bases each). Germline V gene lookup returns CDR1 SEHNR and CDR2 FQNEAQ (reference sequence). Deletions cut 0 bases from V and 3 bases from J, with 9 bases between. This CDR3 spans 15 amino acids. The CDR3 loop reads CASSLAGVDYNEQFF. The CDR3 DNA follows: TGTGCCAGCAGCTTAGCGGGGGTCGACTACAATGAGCAGTTCTTC.

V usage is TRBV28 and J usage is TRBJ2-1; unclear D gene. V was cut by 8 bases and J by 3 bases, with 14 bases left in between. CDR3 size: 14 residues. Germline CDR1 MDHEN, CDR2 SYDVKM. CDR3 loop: CASVSGAIYNEQFF. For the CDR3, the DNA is TGTGCCAGCGTTTCAGGAGCTATCTACAATGAGCAGTTCTTC.

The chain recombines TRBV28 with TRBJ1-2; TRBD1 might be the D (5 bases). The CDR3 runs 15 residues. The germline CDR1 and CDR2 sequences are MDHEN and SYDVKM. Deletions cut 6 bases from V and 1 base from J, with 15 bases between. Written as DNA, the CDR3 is TGTGCCAGCAGCCCAGGGACGACTTATAACTATGGCTACACCTTC. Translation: CASSPGTTYNYGYTF.

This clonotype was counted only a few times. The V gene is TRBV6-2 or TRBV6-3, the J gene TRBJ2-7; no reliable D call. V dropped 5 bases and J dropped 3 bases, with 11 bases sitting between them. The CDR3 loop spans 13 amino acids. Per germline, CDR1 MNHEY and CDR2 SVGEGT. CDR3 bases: TGTGCCAGCAGTATCTCCCACAGCTACGAGCAGTACTTC. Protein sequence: CASSISHSYEQYF.

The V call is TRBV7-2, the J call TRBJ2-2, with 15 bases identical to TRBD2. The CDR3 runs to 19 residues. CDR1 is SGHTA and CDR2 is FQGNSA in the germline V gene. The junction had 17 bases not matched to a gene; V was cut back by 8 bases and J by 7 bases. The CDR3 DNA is TGTGCCAGCGCCACCTTTTCCGGGACTAGCGGGGGGAAAGACGGGGAGCTGTTTTTT. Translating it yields CASATFSGTSGGKDGELFF.

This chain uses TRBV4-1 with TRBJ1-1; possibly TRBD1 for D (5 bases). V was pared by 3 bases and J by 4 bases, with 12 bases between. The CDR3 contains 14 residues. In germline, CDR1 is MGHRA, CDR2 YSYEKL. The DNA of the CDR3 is TGCGCCAGCAGCCAGGAGGGGTCGGTCACTGAAGCTTTCTTT. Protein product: CASSQEGSVTEAFF.

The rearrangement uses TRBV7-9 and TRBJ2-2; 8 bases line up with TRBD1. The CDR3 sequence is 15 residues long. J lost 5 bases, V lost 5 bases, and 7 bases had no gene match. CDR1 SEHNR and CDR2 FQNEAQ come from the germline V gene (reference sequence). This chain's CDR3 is CASSRPGGRTGELFF. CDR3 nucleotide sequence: TGTGCCAGCAGCCGTCCAGGGGGCAGGACCGGGGAGCTGTTTTTT.

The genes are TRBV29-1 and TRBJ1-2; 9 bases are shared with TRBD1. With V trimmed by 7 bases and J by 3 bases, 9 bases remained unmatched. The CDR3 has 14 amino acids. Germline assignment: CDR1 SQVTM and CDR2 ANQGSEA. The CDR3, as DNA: TGCAGCGCGGTCACCAGGGACAGGGACTATGGCTACACCTTC. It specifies CSAVTRDRDYGYTF.

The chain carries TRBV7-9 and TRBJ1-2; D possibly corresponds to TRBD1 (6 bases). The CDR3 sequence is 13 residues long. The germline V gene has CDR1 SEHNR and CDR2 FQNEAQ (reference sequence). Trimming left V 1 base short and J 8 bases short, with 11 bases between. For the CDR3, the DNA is TGTGCCAGCAGCTTAGGGACAGCCCTAGGCTACACCTTC. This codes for CASSLGTALGYTF. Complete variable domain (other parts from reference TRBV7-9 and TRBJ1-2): DTGVSQNPRHKITKRGQNVTFRCDPISEHNRLYWYRQTLGQGPEFLTYFQNEAQLEKSRLLSDRFSAERPKGSFSTLEIQRTEQGDSAMYLCASSLGTALGYTFGSGTRLTVV.

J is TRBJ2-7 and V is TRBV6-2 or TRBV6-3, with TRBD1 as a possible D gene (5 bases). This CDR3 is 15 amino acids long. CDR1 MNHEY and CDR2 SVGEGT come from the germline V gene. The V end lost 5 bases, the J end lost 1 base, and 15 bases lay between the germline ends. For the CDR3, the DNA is TGTGCCAGCAGTGACCCCAGACAGTCTTCCTACGAGCAGTACTTC. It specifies CASSDPRQSSYEQYF.

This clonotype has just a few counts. The CDR3 here is CASSLRRGEAFF. Here the CDR3 DNA reads TGTGCCAGCAGTCTCCGGAGGGGTGAAGCTTTCTTT. V gene TRBV6-2 or TRBV6-3 combines with J gene TRBJ1-1; D possibly corresponds to TRBD1 (5 bases). V was trimmed by 5 bases and J by 7 bases, leaving 11 bases between them. This CDR3 has 12 amino acids. Germline CDR1 and CDR2: MNHEY and SVGEGT.

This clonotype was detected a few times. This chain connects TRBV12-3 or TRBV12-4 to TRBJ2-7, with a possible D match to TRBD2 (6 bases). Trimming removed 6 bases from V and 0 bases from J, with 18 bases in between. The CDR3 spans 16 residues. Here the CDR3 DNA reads TGTGCCAGCAGCTCGTTAGCGGACCTTCGCTCCTACGAGCAGTACTTC. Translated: CASSSLADLRSYEQYF.

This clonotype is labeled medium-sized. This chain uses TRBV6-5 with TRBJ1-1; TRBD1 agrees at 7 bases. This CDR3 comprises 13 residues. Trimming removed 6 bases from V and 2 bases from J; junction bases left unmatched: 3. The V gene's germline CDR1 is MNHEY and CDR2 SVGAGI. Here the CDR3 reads CASSSGGNTEAFF. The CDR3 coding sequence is TGTGCCAGCAGCTCAGGGGGAAACACTGAAGCTTTCTTT.

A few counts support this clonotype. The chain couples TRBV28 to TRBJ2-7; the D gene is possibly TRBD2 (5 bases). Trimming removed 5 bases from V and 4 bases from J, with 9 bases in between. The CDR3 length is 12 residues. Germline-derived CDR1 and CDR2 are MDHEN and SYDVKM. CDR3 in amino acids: CASSHGIYEQYF. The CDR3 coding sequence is TGTGCCAGCAGTCACGGGATTTACGAGCAGTACTTC.

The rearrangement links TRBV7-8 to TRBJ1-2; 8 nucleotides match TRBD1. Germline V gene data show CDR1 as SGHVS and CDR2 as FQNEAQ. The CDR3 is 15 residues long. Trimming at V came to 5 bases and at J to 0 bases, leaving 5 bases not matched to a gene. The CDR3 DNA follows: TGTGCCAGCAGCCCCGGGACAGGTTCTAACTATGGCTACACCTTC. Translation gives CASSPGTGSNYGYTF.

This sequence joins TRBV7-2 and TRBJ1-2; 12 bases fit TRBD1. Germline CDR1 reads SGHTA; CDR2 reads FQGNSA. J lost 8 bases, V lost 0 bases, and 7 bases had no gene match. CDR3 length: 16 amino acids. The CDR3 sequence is CASSLAGDRGLNGYTF. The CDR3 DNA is TGTGCCAGCAGCTTAGCAGGGGACAGGGGGCTCAACGGCTACACCTTC. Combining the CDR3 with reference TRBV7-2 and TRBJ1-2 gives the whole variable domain GAGVSQSPSNKVTEKGKDVELRCDPISGHTALYWYRQSLGQGLEFLIYFQGNSAPDKSGLPSDRFSAERTGGSVSTLTIQRTQQEDSAVYLCASSLAGDRGLNGYTFGSGTRLTVV.

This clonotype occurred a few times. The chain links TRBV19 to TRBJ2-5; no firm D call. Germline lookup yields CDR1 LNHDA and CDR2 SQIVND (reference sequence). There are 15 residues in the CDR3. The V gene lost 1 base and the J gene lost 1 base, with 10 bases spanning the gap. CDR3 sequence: CASSIGLTTQETQYF. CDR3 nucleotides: TGTGCCAGTAGTATAGGATTAACGACCCAAGAGACCCAGTACTTC. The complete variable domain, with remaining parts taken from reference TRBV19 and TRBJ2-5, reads DGGITQSPKYLFRKEGQNVTLSCEQNLNHDAMYWYRQDPGQGLRLIYYSQIVNDFQKGDIAEGYSVSREKKESFPLTVTSAQKNPTAFYLCASSIGLTTQETQYFGPGTRLLVL.

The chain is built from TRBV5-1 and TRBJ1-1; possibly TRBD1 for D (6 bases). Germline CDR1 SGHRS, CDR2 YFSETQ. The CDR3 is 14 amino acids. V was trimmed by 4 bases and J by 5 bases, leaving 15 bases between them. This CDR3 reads CASSGTGPPTEAFF. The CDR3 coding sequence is TGCGCCAGCAGCGGAACAGGGCCCCCGACTGAAGCTTTCTTT.